This T cell receptor (beta chain) comes out of a study of blood T cell repertoires in COVID-19. Study summary: Samples of COVID-19 (acute and convalescent) were obtained from the United States, Italy and Spain.

With 11 bases removed from V and 0 bases from J, the gap between germline ends came to 23 bases. The CDR3 extends over 17 amino acids. Germline V lookup: CDR1 SEHNR, CDR2 FQNEAQ (reference sequence). In this sample, this clone turned up a few times. Profiling relied on immunoSEQ multiplex PCR, and the TCRdb table lists in-frame clones only, not all of them. The table records approximately 110,000 clones, roughly four fifths of them present only once. Source material: peripheral blood. This receptor was identified in a man older than 75 with COVID-19, enrolled during active disease. V usage is TRBV7-9 and J usage is TRBJ1-3; possibly TRBD1 for D (6 bases). The CDR3 loop is CAHRGIFGGASGNTIYF. The DNA of the CDR3 is TGTGCCCACCGCGGAATCTTCGGGGGGGCCTCTGGAAACACCATATATTTT. Combining the CDR3 with reference TRBV7-9 and TRBJ1-3 gives the whole variable domain DTGVSQNPRHKITKRGQNVTFRCDPISEHNRLYWYRQTLGQGPEFLTYFQNEAQLEKSRLLSDRFSAERPKGSFSTLEIQRTEQGDSAMYLCAHRGIFGGASGNTIYFGEGSWLTVV.